This T cell receptor beta chain came from a study of blood T cell repertoires in COVID-19. About the research overall: Samples representing acute and convalescent COVID-19 were sourced from the United States, Italy and Spain. Nucleic acid was either cDNA or gDNA, and it came from T cells, B-cell-depleted T cells, or PBMCs.

TCRdb's table, derived via immunoSEQ multiplex PCR, lists solely in-frame clones and lacks some. The sample gives approximately 140,000 clones, about four fifths of which show up once; 1.6% is in the top ten. The source of this sequence is a human donor in a cohort sampled during active COVID-19. The specimen sequenced was peripheral blood.

The CDR3 spells CSVEQGRGGANVLTF. The CDR3 DNA is TGCAGCGTTGAACAGGGGAGAGGTGGGGCCAACGTCCTGACTTTC. The chain recombines TRBV29-1 with TRBJ2-6; D perhaps matches TRBD1 (6 bases). CDR3 length equals 15 residues. V was cut by 2 bases and J by 3 bases, with 11 bases left in between. Germline V gives CDR1 SQVTM, CDR2 ANQGSEA. Using reference TRBV29-1 and TRBJ2-6 for the parts outside the CDR3, the full variable domain is SAVISQKPSRDICQRGTSLTIQCQVDSQVTMMFWYRQQPGQSLTLIATANQGSEATYESGFVIDKFPISRPNLTFSTLTVSNMSPEDSSIYLCSVEQGRGGANVLTFGAGSRLTVL.